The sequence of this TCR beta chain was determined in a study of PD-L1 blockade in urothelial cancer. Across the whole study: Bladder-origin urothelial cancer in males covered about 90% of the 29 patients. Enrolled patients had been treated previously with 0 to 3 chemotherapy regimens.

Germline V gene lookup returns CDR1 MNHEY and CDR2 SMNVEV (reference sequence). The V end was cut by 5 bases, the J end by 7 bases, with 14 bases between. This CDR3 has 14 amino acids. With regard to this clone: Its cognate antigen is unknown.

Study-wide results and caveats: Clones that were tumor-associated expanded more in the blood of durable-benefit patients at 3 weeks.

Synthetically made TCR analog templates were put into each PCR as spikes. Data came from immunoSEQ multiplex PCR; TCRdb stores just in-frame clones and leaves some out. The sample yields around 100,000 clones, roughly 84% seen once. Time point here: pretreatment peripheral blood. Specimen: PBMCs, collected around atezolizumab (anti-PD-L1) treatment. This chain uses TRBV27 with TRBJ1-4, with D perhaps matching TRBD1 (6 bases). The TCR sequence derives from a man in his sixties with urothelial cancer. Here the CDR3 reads CASSPDSRGEKLFF. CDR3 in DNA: TGTGCCAGCAGTCCGGACAGCAGGGGTGAAAAACTGTTTTTT.